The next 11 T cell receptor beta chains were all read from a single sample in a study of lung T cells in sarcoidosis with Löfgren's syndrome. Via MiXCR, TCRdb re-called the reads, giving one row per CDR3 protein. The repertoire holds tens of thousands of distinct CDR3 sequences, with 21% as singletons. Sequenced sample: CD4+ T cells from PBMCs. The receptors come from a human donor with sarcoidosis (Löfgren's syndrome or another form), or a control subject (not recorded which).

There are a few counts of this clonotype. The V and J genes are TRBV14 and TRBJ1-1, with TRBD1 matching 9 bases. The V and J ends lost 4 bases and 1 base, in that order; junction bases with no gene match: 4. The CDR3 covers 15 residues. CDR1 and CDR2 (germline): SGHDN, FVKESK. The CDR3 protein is CASSLRTGENTEAFF. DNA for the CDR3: TGTGCCAGCAGCCTACGGACAGGGGAGAACACTGAAGCTTTCTTT.

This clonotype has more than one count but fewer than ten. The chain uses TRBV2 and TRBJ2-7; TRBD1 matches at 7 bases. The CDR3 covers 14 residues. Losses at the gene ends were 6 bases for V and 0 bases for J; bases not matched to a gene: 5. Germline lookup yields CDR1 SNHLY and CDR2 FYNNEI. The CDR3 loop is CASRMTGPSYEQYF. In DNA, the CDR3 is TGTGCCAGCAGGATGACAGGGCCCTCCTACGAGCAGTACTTC.

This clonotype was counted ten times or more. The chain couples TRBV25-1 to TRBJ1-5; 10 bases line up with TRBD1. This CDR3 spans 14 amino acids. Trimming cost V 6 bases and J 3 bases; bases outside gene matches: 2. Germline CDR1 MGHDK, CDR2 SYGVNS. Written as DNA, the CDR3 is TGTGCCAGCAGAGGACAGGGGGACAATCAGCCCCAGCATTTT. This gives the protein CASRGQGDNQPQHF.

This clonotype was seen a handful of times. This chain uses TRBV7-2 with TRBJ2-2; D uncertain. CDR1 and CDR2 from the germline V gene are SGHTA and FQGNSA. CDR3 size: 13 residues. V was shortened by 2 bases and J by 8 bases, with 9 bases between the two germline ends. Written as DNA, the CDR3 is TGTGCCAGCAGCTTATTCGTGCGGGGGGAGCTGTTTTTT. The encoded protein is CASSLFVRGELFF.

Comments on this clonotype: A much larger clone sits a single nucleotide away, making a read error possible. The CDR3 protein is CAGSPSVEQFF. CDR3 bases: TGCGCCGGCAGCCCTAGCGTTGAGCAGTTCTTC. V usage is TRBV4-1 and J usage is TRBJ2-1; the D gene is possibly TRBD2 (6 bases). This CDR3 has 11 amino acids. Germline-derived CDR1 and CDR2 are MGHRA and YSYEKL.

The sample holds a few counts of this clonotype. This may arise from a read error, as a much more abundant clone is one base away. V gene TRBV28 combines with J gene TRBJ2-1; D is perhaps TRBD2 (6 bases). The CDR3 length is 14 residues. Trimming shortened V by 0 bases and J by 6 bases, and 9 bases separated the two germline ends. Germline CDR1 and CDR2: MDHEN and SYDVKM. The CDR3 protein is CASSLCGGTNEQFF. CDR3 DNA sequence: TGTGCCAGCAGTTTATGCGGGGGTACCAATGAGCAGTTCTTC.

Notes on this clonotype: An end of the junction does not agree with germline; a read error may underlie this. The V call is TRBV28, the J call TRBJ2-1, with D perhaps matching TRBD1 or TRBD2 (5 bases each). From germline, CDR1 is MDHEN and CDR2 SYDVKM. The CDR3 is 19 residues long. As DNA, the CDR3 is TGTGCCAGACTTTTACTCACCCGCCCCCGGGACGGCTCCTACAATGGGCAGTTCTTC. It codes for CARLLLTRPRDGSYNGQFF.

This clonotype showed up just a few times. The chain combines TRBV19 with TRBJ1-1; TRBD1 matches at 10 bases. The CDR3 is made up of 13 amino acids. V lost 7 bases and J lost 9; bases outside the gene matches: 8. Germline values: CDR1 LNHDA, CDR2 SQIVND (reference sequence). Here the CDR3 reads CASTGQGFSQAFF. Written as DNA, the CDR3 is TGTGCCAGTACGGGACAGGGGTTTTCCCAAGCTTTCTTT.

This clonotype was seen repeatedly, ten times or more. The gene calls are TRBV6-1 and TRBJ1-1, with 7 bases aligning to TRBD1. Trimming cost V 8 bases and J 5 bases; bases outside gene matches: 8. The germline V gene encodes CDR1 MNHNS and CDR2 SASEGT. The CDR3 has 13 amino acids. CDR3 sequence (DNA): TGTGCCAGCGAGCAGGGGGTCAGAACTGAAGCTTTCTTT. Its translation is CASEQGVRTEAFF.

This chain's CDR3 is CAISEPGTSGHEQYF. The CDR3, as DNA: TGTGCCATCAGTGAGCCGGGGACTAGCGGCCACGAGCAGTACTTC. V is TRBV10-3 and J is TRBJ2-7, with 11 bases that match TRBD2. This CDR3 is 15 amino acids long. V trimming: 2 bases; J trimming: 5 bases; junction bases outside the gene matches: 5. The germline V gene encodes CDR1 ENHRY and CDR2 SYGVKD.

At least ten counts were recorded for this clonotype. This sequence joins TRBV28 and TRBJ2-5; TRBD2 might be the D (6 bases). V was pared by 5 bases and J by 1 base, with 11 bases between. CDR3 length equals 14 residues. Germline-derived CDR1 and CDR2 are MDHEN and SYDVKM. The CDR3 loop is CASSPDGGQETQYF. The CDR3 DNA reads TGTGCCAGCAGTCCCGACGGGGGCCAAGAGACCCAGTACTTC. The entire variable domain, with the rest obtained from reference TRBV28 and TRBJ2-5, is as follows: DVKVTQSSRYLVKRTGEKVFLECVQDMDHENMFWYRQDPGLGLRLIYFSYDVKMKEKGDIPEGYSVSREKKERFSLILESASTNQTSMYLCASSPDGGQETQYFGPGTRLLVL.